This paragraph reports one T cell receptor (beta chain). The antigen is undetermined. A read error may produce the germline difference seen at one junction end. Germline V gene sequence: CDR1 MNHEY, CDR2 SMNVEV (reference sequence). The CDR3 is 15 amino acids. These data originate in a study of glioma-infiltrating T cells. Amplification of TCR alpha and beta CDR3 regions from RNA used iRepertoire nested multiplex PCR. For one-step reverse transcription and amplification, about 90-400 ng of tissue mRNA or PBMC total RNA was used. MiXCR, applied by TCRdb to the multiplex PCR reads, yields one record per CDR3 protein. The data contain roughly 190,000 distinct CDR3 sequences, approximately 30% of them singletons. Study results and limitations: Non-neoplastic patients had below-expected tissue-blood divergence, while all gliomas exceeded expectation. Tissue and blood shared very few CDR3 sequences.

Sequences were obtained from glioma tissue, nonneoplastic brain tissue, or PBMCs (not recorded which). The chain combines TRBV27 with TRBJ1-1, with 8 nucleotides matching TRBD1. The source of this sequence is a human donor with low-grade glioma or glioblastoma, undergoing nonglioma brain surgery, or in good health (not recorded which). The CDR3 loop is CASSLRTGRKTEDFF. The CDR3 DNA reads as TGTGCCAGCAGTTTAAGGACAGGGAGGAAAACTGAAGATTTCTTT.